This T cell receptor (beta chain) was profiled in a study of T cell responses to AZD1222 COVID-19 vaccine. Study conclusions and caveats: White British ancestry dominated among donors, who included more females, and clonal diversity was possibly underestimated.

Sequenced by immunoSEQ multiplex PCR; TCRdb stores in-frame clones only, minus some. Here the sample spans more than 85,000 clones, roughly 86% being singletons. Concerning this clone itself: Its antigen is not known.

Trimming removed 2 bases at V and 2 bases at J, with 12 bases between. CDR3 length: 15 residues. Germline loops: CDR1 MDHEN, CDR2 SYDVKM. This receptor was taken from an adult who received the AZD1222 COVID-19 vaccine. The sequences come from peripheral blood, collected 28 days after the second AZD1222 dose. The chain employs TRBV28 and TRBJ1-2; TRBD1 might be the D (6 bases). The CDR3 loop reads CASSLIRDINYGYTF. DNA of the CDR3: TGTGCCAGCAGTTTAATTAGGGACATCAACTATGGCTACACCTTC.